Listed below are T cell receptor beta chains from one sample, sequenced in a study of blood T cells in healthy people across ages. Using its own MiXCR run on the 5' RACE reads, TCRdb lists one record per CDR3 protein. Seen here are approximately 800,000 distinct CDR3 sequences, 36% observed once, and the top ten hold approximately 13%. The sequencing sample was made of blood. These TCRs come from a man aged 18-30 years in good health. Each CDR3 is given without its conserved first and last residue. The size entry is marked missing in some rows and otherwise reads once, few, many or a size class.

clone_size	v_call	j_call	cdr3_aa
once	TRBV20-1	TRBJ1-3	SAPWQGRPGNTIY
few	TRBV29-1	TRBJ1-2	SVRGAYYGYT
few	TRBV12-3/TRBV12-4	TRBJ1-2	ASSRALDREHGYT
few	TRBV21-1	TRBJ2-1	ARKNRDSYNEQF
NA	TRBV12-3/TRBV12-4	TRBJ1-5	ASGNQGEQPQH
NA	TRBV5-1	TRBJ2-5	ASSMGGREEETQY
NA	TRBV18	TRBJ2-5	ASSTGQGEQY
many	TRBV5-1	TRBJ2-1	ASSHGTGAPSSYNEQF
few	TRBV4-3	TRBJ1-6	ASIGDRGYGSPLH
NA	TRBV20-1	TRBJ1-2	SAKHRGSNYGYT
NA	TRBV5-4	TRBJ2-3	ASSTRTSGGNTDTQY
many	TRBV10-2	TRBJ2-7	ASSDPELSYEQY
NA	TRBV2	TRBJ1-1	ASSAKGAPSSEEAF
NA	TRBV10-3	TRBJ2-5	AITGTQTNEQY
NA	TRBV6-5	TRBJ1-2	ASSSGPGWDYT
few	TRBV20-1	TRBJ2-1	SARDNGGTSYNEQF
NA	TRBV19	TRBJ2-1	ATRGYSSYNEQF
NA	TRBV14	TRBJ2-1	ASNQVFGRSYNEQF
many	TRBV20-1	TRBJ2-3	SARDDGGVTDTQY
NA	TRBV12-3/TRBV12-4	TRBJ1-5	ASSLDRVLKSQH
NA	TRBV5-1	TRBJ2-3	ASSFGGQVTDTQY
NA	TRBV11-2	NA	ASSLADAYEQY
NA	TRBV6-5	TRBJ2-7	ASSYSPNEQY
few	TRBV20-1	TRBJ1-6	SARSSEGSSPLH
few	TRBV2	TRBJ1-2	ATQTGQAYGYT
few	TRBV7-7	TRBJ2-7	ASSSDGGGEQY
few	TRBV4-1	TRBJ2-4	ASSQGTRGLAIGIQY